These 13 T cell receptor beta chains were sequenced from one sample in a study of T cells after yellow fever vaccination. TCRdb redid the calling of the 5' RACE reads with MiXCR, one entry per CDR3 protein. The sample carries 620,000 or so distinct CDR3 sequences, about a sixth recorded once. The specimen was PBMCs, collected 4 to 5 days after the first yellow fever vaccination. The receptor set was obtained from a man aged 18 to 29 who received the YFV17D yellow fever vaccine.

The chain carries TRBV6-2 or TRBV6-3 and TRBJ2-7; TRBD1 might be the D (5 bases). The V end lost 0 bases, the J end lost 6 bases, and 15 bases lay between the germline ends. Germline lookup yields CDR1 MNHEY and CDR2 SVGEGT. The CDR3 contains 15 residues. In nucleotides, the CDR3 is TGTGCCAGCAGTTACTCGAGTACAGGAGCCCTCGAGCAGTACGTC. Its translation: CASSYSSTGALEQYV.

This rearrangement joins TRBV6-1 to TRBJ2-5, with TRBD2 matching over 7 bases. J was trimmed by 5 bases and V by 5 bases; bases with no gene match: 8. The CDR3 is 14 residues long. CDR1 is MNHNS and CDR2 is SASEGT in the germline V gene. In nucleotides, the CDR3 is TGTGCCAGCAGTAGAAGACTAGCCGGGGAGACCCAGTACTTC. This codes for CASSRRLAGETQYF.

This clonotype was seen only a few times. The CDR3 DNA reads as TGTGCCAGCAGCCAAGATCCCAGCGGGGAGAGGGGGGAGCTGTTTTTT. It yields the protein CASSQDPSGERGELFF. The gene calls are TRBV4-2 and TRBJ2-2, with 7 bases that match TRBD2. Germline V gene lookup returns CDR1 LGHNA and CDR2 YNFKEQ. J lost 8 bases, V lost 0 bases, and 9 bases had no gene match. The CDR3 consists of 16 residues.

This rearrangement joins TRBV29-1 to TRBJ1-1; possibly TRBD1 for D (6 bases). Germline CDR1 and CDR2: SQVTM and ANQGSEA. This CDR3 has 13 residues. Trimming stripped 6 bases from V and 5 bases from J, with 16 bases between. CDR3 DNA sequence: TGCAGCGTCGGAGTCACAGGGCGAACTGAAGCTTTCTTT. This gives the protein CSVGVTGRTEAFF. Drawing the rest from reference TRBV29-1 and TRBJ1-1, the complete variable domain is SAVISQKPSRDICQRGTSLTIQCQVDSQVTMMFWYRQQPGQSLTLIATANQGSEATYESGFVIDKFPISRPNLTFSTLTVSNMSPEDSSIYLCSVGVTGRTEAFFGQGTRLTVV.

The chain recombines TRBV7-2 with TRBJ1-3; no clear D. The length of the CDR3 is 15 residues. Trimming cost V 8 bases and J 4 bases, with 18 bases left between them. Germline CDR1 reads SGHTA; CDR2 reads FQGNSA. Here the CDR3 reads CASAVATLFGNTIYF. CDR3 nucleotide sequence: TGTGCCAGCGCCGTTGCGACACTTTTCGGAAACACCATATATTTT.

This clonotype was counted only a few times. In nucleotides, the CDR3 is TGCAGTGCTAGTTCAGCACAGGGGCCCACTGAAGCTTTCTTT. Translating gives CSASSAQGPTEAFF. The rearrangement links TRBV20-1 to TRBJ1-1, with 7 bases fitting TRBD1. The trim removed 3 bases at V and 4 bases at J, leaving 8 bases unmatched. The CDR3 length is 14 residues. The germline CDR1 and CDR2 sequences are DFQATT and SNEGSKA (reference sequence).

There are a few counts of this clonotype. CDR3 residues: CASSSPLRASTDTQYF. Here the CDR3 DNA reads TGTGCCAGCAGTTCCCCCCTACGGGCTAGCACAGATACGCAGTATTTT. The genes are TRBV27 and TRBJ2-3, with D unresolved. Germline CDR1 MNHEY, CDR2 SMNVEV (reference sequence). Between the trimmed V and J ends, which lost 4 bases and 0 bases, there was a span of 14 bases. This CDR3 region has 16 residues.

This rearrangement joins TRBV19 to TRBJ2-1; D gene uncertain. The CDR3 spans 16 residues. Germline lookup yields CDR1 LNHDA and CDR2 SQIVND (reference sequence). V lost 4 bases and J 0 bases, leaving 13 bases between the germline ends. In DNA, the CDR3 is TGTGCCAGTAGTAAGTGGGCGGTAAGCTCCTACAATGAGCAGTTCTTC. Translation: CASSKWAVSSYNEQFF.

Only a few counts were recorded for this clonotype. The chain joins TRBV5-5 to TRBJ2-7; TRBD2 aligns across 12 bases. CDR1 and CDR2 (germline): SGHKS, YYEKEE (reference sequence). V trimming: 1 base; J trimming: 6 bases; junction bases outside the gene matches: 8. This CDR3 region has 16 residues. This CDR3 reads CASSLFSSGGAGEQYV. CDR3 DNA: TGTGCCAGCAGCTTGTTCTCTAGCGGGGGGGCCGGCGAGCAGTACGTC.

The chain couples TRBV7-9 to TRBJ2-1; the D gene could be TRBD1 or TRBD2 (5 bases each). V shed 5 bases and J shed 3 bases, with 14 bases lying between them. This CDR3 is 15 amino acids long. The germline CDR1 and CDR2 sequences are SEHNR and FQNEAQ (reference sequence). This CDR3 is CASSQGDLIYNEQFF. DNA for the CDR3: TGTGCCAGCAGCCAGGGAGATTTGATCTACAATGAGCAGTTCTTC.

This clonotype has just a few counts. This sequence joins TRBV19 and TRBJ2-2; D is uncertain. Germline-derived CDR1 and CDR2 are LNHDA and SQIVND (reference sequence). Trimming stripped 6 bases from V and 5 bases from J, with 10 bases between. The CDR3 extends over 13 amino acids. The CDR3 loop reads CASRIGRTGELFF. The DNA of the CDR3 is TGTGCCAGTAGGATCGGCAGAACCGGGGAGCTGTTTTTT.

The chain uses TRBV5-1 and TRBJ1-1; 7 bases align to TRBD1. The germline CDR1 and CDR2 sequences are SGHRS and YFSETQ. Unmatched junction bases numbered 6, after V lost 7 bases and J lost 0 bases. CDR3 length: 14 amino acids. CDR3 residues: CASGKGAMNTEAFF. DNA of the CDR3: TGCGCCAGCGGTAAGGGGGCGATGAACACTGAAGCTTTCTTT.

V gene TRBV29-1 combines with J gene TRBJ2-5; D may correspond to TRBD1 or TRBD2 (5 bases each). Per the germline V gene, CDR1 is SQVTM and CDR2 is ANQGSEA. This CDR3 has 13 amino acids. V was shortened by 1 base and J by 3 bases, with 9 bases between the two germline ends. The CDR3, as DNA: TGCAGCGTTGAAGCGGGGCGCAAAGAGACCCAGTACTTC. Protein: CSVEAGRKETQYF.